The entry below gives a single T cell receptor (beta chain) sequence along with its context. This clone has only one observation. It lacks a known antigen. Base qualities are missing; no much larger clone stands one base away. This sample was included in a study of blood T cell repertoires in COVID-19 (dated by TCRdb to about 2020). Looking at the study overall: Collaborator samples came from the United States, Italy and Spain and covered acute and convalescent phases of COVID-19. The material from the prospective study consisted of cDNA or gDNA derived from T cells, B-cell-depleted T cells, or PBMCs. Deeply sampled blood TCRbeta repertoires from subjects exposed to, actively infected with, or recovered from COVID-19 were included in the dataset. The repertoires were made available in a free public database intended to serve as a resource for research on the immune response to SARS-CoV-2. The samples were drawn from the first 160 participants of the ongoing ImmuneRACE study and from 1,200 or so subjects provided by 6 global collaborators. The sample metadata nearly always contained a de-identified subject ID, COVID-19 status, age in years and sex. Where available, HLA class I and class II types were obtained from metadata supplied by the sample provider rather than from assay-based typing. The paper as a whole reports these results and caveats: The amount of clinical and demographic metadata varied by source and participant and was provided uncurated.

TCRbeta CDR3 regions were amplified from genomic DNA by means of the immunoSEQ Assay, a bias-controlled multiplex PCR. The study's own analysis went as follows. The number of nucleated cells in each sample was estimated by amplification of reference gene primers within the assay. To quantify the absolute abundance of each unique TCRbeta CDR3 rearrangement, sequence reads were collapsed and filtered. For each sample, productive Simpson clonality was calculated as the square root of Simpson's diversity index across productive rearrangements. Drawn from immuneACCESS, this table holds only the in-frame rearrangements with V and J called that TCRdb kept. Clones are partly lost; checked studies trace under half to an unresolved V gene and leave the rest unexplained. V and J calls and clone size come straight from that table; D and trimming were deduced from the DNA. Here the sample has some 320,000 clones; about nine tenths occur a single time. 11% of the sample rests with the top ten.

At one collaborating source in Seattle, patients were enrolled during active infection and were followed longitudinally through the course of disease. Collaborating institutions collected whole blood in K2EDTA tubes following their own protocols. For TCRbeta analysis, collaborators shipped samples as frozen whole blood, isolated PBMCs, or DNA extracted from either of those sample types. The TCR sequence derives from a woman younger than 45 with COVID-19, enrolled during active disease. Material: peripheral blood.

The DNA is as follows: TGTGCCAGCAGCCCACAGGGTAGCACTGAAGCTTTCTTT. The resulting protein is CASSPQGSTEAFF. The rearrangement combines TRBV7-6 with TRBJ1-1; D gene: possibly TRBD1, on 6 matching bases. Counted from cysteine to phenylalanine, this CDR3 has 13 amino acids. Of all the DNA, just the CDR3 is kept, 39 bases in frame from base 1. Per the germline V gene, SGHVS is the CDR1 and FNYEAQ is the CDR2. V and J are truncated by 5 bases and 4 bases respectively, leaving an intervening sequence of 11 bases.